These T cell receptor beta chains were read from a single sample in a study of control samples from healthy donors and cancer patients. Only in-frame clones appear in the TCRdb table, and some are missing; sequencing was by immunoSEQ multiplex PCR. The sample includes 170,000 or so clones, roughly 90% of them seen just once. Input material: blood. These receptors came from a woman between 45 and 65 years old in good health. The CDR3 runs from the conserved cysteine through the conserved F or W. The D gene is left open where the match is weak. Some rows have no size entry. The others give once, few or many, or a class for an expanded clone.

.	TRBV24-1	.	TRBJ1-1	CATSDPGVGTEAFF	TGTGCCACCAGTGATCCGGGGGTTGGCACTGAAGCTTTCTTT
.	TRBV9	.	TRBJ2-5	CASSVSGQSRGETQYF	TGTGCCAGCAGCGTATCCGGTCAATCCCGCGGTGAGACCCAGTACTTC
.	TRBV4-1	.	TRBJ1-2	CASSWGGGYTF	TGCGCCAGCAGCTGGGGCGGCGGCTACACCTTC
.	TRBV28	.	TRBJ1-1	CASSLPWREATEAFF	TGTGCCAGCAGTTTGCCCTGGAGGGAAGCCACTGAAGCTTTCTTT
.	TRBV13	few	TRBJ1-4	CASSLRTATNEKLFF	TGTGCCAGCAGCTTAAGGACAGCAACTAATGAAAAACTGTTTTTT
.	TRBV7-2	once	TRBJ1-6	CASSLGGRRSPLHF	TGTGCCAGCAGCTTAGGGGGACGTCGGTCACCCCTCCACTTT
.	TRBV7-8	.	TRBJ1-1	CASSLVGAMNTEAFF	TGTGCCAGCAGCTTAGTGGGGGCTATGAACACTGAAGCTTTCTTT
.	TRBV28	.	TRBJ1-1	CASSWPYTEAFF	TGTGCCAGCAGTTGGCCCTACACTGAAGCTTTCTTT
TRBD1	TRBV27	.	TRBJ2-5	CASSLRDSIRETQYF	TGTGCCAGCAGTCTCCGGGACAGTATCCGTGAGACCCAGTACTTC
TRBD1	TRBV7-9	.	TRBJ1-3	CASSLTGRNTIYF	TGTGCCAGCAGCTTGACAGGGAGAAACACCATATATTTT
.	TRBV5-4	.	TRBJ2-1	CASRNPFSGSTYNEQFF	TGTGCCAGCAGAAACCCTTTCTCGGGTTCGACCTACAATGAGCAGTTCTTC
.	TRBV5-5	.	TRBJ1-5	CASSRGPNQPQHF	TGTGCCAGCAGCCGCGGGCCGAATCAGCCCCAGCATTTT
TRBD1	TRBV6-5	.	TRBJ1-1	CASSTGAGGTEAFF	TGTGCCAGCAGTACAGGGGCCGGGGGCACTGAAGCTTTCTTT
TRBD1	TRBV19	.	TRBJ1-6	CASSVQTGDSPLHF	TGTGCCAGTAGTGTACAGACAGGGGACTCACCCCTCCACTTT